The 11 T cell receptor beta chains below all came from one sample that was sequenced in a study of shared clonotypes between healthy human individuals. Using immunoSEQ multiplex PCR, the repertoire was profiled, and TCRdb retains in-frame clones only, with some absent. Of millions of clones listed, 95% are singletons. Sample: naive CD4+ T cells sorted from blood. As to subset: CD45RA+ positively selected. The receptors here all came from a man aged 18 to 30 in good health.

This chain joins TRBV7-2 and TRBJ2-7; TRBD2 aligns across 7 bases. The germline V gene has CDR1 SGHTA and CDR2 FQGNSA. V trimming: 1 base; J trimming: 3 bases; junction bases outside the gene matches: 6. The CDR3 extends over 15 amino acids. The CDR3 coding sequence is TGTGCCAGCAGCTTAGGGGCTAGCGGAATCTACGAGCAGTACTTC. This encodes CASSLGASGIYEQYF.

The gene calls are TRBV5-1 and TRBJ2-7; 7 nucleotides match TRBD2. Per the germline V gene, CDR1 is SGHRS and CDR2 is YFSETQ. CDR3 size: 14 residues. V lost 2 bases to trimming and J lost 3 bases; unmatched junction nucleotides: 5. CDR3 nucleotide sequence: TGCGCCAGCAGCTTAATAGGGGACTACTACGAGCAGTACTTC. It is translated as CASSLIGDYYEQYF. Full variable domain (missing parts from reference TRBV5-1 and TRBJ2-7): KAGVTQTPRYLIKTRGQQVTLSCSPISGHRSVSWYQQTPGQGLQFLFEYFSETQRNKGNFPGRFSGRQFSNSRSEMNVSTLELGDSALYLCASSLIGDYYEQYFGPGTRLTVT.

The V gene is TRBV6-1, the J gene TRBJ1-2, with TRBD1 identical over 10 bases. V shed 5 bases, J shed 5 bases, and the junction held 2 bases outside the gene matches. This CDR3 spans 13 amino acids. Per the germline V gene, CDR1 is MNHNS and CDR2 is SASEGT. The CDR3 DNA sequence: TGTGCCAGCAGTAGGGGACAGGGGTATGGCTACACCTTC. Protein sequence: CASSRGQGYGYTF.

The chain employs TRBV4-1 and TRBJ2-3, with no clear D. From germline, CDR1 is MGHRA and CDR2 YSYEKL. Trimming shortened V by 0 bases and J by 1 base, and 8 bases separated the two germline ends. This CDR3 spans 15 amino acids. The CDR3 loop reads CASSQDRKGTDTQYF. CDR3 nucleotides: TGCGCCAGCAGCCAAGATCGCAAGGGCACAGATACGCAGTATTTT.

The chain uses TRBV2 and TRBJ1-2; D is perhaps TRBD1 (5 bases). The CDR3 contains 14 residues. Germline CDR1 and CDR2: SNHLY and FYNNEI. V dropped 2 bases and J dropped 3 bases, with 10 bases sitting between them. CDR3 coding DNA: TGTGCCAGCAGTGAATATGGGGGAGACTATGGCTACACCTTC. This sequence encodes CASSEYGGDYGYTF.

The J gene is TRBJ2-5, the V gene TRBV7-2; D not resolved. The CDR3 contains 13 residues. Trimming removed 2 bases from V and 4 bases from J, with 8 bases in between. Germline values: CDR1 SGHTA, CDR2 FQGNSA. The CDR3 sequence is CASSLLRGETQYF. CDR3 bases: TGTGCCAGCAGCTTACTCCGAGGAGAGACCCAGTACTTC.

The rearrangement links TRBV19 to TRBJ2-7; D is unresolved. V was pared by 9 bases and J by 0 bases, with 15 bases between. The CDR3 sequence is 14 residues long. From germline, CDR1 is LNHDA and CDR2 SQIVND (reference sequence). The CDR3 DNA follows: TGTGCCAGCCCGTCCCTCGTACACTCCTACGAGCAGTACTTC. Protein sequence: CASPSLVHSYEQYF.

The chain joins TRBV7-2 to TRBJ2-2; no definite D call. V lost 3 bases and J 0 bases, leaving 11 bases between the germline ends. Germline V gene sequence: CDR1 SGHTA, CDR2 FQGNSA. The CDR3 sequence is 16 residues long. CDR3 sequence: CASSFLGTPNTGELFF. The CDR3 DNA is TGTGCCAGCAGCTTCTTGGGAACCCCGAACACCGGGGAGCTGTTTTTT.

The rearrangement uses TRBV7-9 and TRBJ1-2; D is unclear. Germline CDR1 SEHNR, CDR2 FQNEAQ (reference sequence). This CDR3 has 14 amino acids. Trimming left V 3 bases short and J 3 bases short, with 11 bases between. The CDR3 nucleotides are TGTGCCAGCAGCTTCCAGGACGGTCACTATGGCTACACCTTC. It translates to CASSFQDGHYGYTF.

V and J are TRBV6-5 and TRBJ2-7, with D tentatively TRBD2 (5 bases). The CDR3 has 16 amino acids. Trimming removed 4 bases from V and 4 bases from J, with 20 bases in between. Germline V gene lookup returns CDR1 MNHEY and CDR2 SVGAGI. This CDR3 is CASSSGLTGTTYEQYF. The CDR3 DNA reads TGTGCCAGCAGTTCCGGTCTAACGGGAACTACTTACGAGCAGTACTTC.

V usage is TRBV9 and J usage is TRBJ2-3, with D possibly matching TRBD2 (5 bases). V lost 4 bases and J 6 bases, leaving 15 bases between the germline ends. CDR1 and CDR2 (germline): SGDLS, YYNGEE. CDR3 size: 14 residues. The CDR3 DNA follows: TGTGCCAGCAGCACCCGACCCTCGGGGGATACGCAGTATTTT. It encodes CASSTRPSGDTQYF.